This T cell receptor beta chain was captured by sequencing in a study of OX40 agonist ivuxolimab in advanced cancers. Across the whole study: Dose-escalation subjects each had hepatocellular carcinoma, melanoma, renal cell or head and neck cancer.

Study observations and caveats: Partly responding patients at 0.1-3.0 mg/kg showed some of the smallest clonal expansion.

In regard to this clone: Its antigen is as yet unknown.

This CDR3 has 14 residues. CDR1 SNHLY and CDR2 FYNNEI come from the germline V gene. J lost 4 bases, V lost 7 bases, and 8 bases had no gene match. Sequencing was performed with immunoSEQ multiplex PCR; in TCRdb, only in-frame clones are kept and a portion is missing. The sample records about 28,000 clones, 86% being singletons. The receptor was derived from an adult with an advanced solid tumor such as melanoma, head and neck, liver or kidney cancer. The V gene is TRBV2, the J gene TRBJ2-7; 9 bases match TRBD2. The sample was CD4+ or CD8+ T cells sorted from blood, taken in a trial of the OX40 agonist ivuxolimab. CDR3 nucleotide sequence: TGTGCCAGCAAGGCGACTAGCGGACCATACGAGCAGTACTTC. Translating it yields CASKATSGPYEQYF.